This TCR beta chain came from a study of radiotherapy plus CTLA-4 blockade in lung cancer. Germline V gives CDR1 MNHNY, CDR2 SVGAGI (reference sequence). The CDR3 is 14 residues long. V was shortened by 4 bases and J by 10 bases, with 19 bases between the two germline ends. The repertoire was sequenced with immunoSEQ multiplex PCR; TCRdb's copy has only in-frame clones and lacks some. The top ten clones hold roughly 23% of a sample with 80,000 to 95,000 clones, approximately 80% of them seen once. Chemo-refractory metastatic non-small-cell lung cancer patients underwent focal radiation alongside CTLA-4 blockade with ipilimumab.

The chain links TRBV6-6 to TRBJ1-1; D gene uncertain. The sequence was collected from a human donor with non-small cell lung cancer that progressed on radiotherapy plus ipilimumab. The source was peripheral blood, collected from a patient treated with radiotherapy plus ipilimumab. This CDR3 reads CASSSYNAQWRAFF. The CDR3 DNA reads TGTGCCAGCAGTTCCTACAATGCCCAGTGGAGAGCTTTCTTT.